A selection of T cell receptor beta chains follows, all from one sample in a study of monozygotic twins with inflammatory bowel disease. TCRdb reprocessed the 5' RACE reads and keeps a single row for each CDR3 protein, giving no DNA. The repertoire shows around 380,000 distinct CDR3 sequences; the top ten hold under 3%. Specimen: blood. These receptors all come from a human donor with ulcerative colitis or Crohn's disease, or a healthy co-twin of an affected twin (not recorded which). Both conserved end residues are part of each CDR3.

V gene	CDR3 length	J gene	CDR3 protein
TRBV3-1	15	TRBJ2-7	CASSPEAGDTYEQYF
TRBV5-1	15	TRBJ2-7	CASSLASQGIYEQYF
TRBV29-1	12	TRBJ2-2	CSVVGPTGELFF
TRBV18	20	TRBJ2-2	CASSPLFAAQGPQNTGELFF
TRBV12-3/TRBV12-4	15	TRBJ2-3	CASSPGQGWTDTQYF
TRBV6-2/TRBV6-3	13	TRBJ2-3	CALRGAGTDTQYF
TRBV28	18	TRBJ2-1	CASSLVPPLAGESNEQFF
TRBV6-1	15	TRBJ2-7	CASYTSGARTYEQYF
TRBV3-1	15	TRBJ2-2	CASSQLFRGAGELFF
TRBV30	12	TRBJ2-3	CAWRLGTGAQYF
TRBV7-2	13	TRBJ2-3	CASTTTPQPAQYF
TRBV5-5	12	TRBJ2-2	CASSFVDGELFF
TRBV7-6	16	TRBJ2-7	CASSLPQGQGAGEQYF
TRBV29-1	14	TRBJ2-7	CSVEDGTGGYEQYF
TRBV2	15	TRBJ2-3	CASMGTGGYRDTQYF
TRBV2	16	TRBJ2-5	CATLGASGGYQETQYF
TRBV6-2/TRBV6-3	16	TRBJ2-7	CASSYEAGGLSYEQYF
TRBV10-2	13	TRBJ1-4	CAIRQAGNEKLFF
TRBV5-1	15	TRBJ1-2	CASSLGGSSNYGYTF